Each of the 18 T cell receptor beta chains below was sequenced from the same sample in a study of T cells and copy number aberrations in small-cell lung cancer. Assay used: immunoSEQ multiplex PCR; TCRdb lists only in-frame clones, some missing. The sample lists approximately 150 clones, over 75% seen once, with around 7.3% in the top ten. Sequenced input: tumor tissue. These TCRs come from a woman aged 45 to 65 with small cell lung cancer.

This clone was observed once. V is TRBV30 and J is TRBJ1-2; D gene ambiguous. V was clipped by 6 bases and J by 3 bases, with 23 bases between them. The CDR3 spans 16 residues. Per germline, CDR1 GTSNPN and CDR2 SVGIG (reference sequence). The CDR3: CACDTWIRSVDYGYTF. CDR3 DNA: TGTGCCTGTGACACATGGATTCGGAGCGTCGACTATGGCTACACCTTC.

This chain links TRBV25-1 with TRBJ2-7; possible D gene TRBD1, 5 bases. V gave up 6 bases and J gave up 7 bases, with 19 bases separating them. The germline V gene has CDR1 MGHDK and CDR2 SYGVNS. The CDR3 runs 14 residues. The CDR3 loop is CASRPSVTGREQYF. CDR3 bases: TGTGCCAGCAGGCCGTCCGTTACAGGTCGGGAGCAGTACTTC.

V gene TRBV21-1 combines with J gene TRBJ1-1. TRBV21-1 is tagged as a pseudogene. The CDR3 runs to 14 residues. The CDR3 here is CASRNYTIRTEAFF. CDR3 bases: TGTGCCAGCAGGAACTACACAATTCGCACTGAAGCTTTCTTT.

J is TRBJ2-7 and V is TRBV7-2; D possibly corresponds to TRBD2 (6 bases). This CDR3 region has 14 residues. Germline values: CDR1 SGHTA, CDR2 FQGNSA. V dropped 8 bases and J dropped 3 bases, with 17 bases sitting between them. The CDR3 region has the DNA TGTGCCAGCGGCACCCCCGGGACTGACTACGAGCAGTACTTC. This sequence encodes CASGTPGTDYEQYF. Together with reference TRBV7-2 and TRBJ2-7, the CDR3 gives the full variable domain: GAGVSQSPSNKVTEKGKDVELRCDPISGHTALYWYRQSLGQGLEFLIYFQGNSAPDKSGLPSDRFSAERTGGSVSTLTIQRTQQEDSAVYLCASGTPGTDYEQYFGPGTRLTVT.

This clone has a single count. The chain uses TRBV11-2 and TRBJ1-5; D gene unclear. Deletions cut 1 base from V and 4 bases from J, with 5 bases between. CDR3 length equals 13 residues. Germline lookup yields CDR1 SGHAT and CDR2 FQNNGV. CDR3 nucleotides: TGTGCCAGCAGCTTAGCCGAGAATCAGCCCCAGCATTTT. It codes for CASSLAENQPQHF.

The chain carries TRBV2 and TRBJ2-5; D not certain. The CDR3 totals 13 residues. The germline V and J ends were trimmed by 6 bases and 3 bases, with 11 bases remaining between them. CDR1 is SNHLY and CDR2 is FYNNEI in the germline V gene. The CDR3 loop reads CASRLLFEETQYF. CDR3 bases: TGTGCCAGCAGGTTACTCTTTGAAGAGACCCAGTACTTC.

The chain joins TRBV28 to TRBJ1-5; 7 bases align to TRBD1. Germline V gene lookup returns CDR1 MDHEN and CDR2 SYDVKM. There are 15 residues in the CDR3. V lost 6 bases and J lost 5; bases outside the gene matches: 10. This chain's CDR3 is CASSPGTAFDQPQHF. Written as DNA, the CDR3 is TGTGCCAGCAGCCCCGGGACAGCCTTTGATCAGCCCCAGCATTTT.

In the case of this clone: A read error may produce the germline difference seen at one junction end. The gene calls are TRBV29-1 and TRBJ1-4; TRBD1 matches at 9 bases. CDR1 and CDR2 from the germline V gene are SQVTM and ANQGSEA. The CDR3 runs 14 residues. The CDR3 loop reads CGVGTGGTNEKLFF. DNA of the CDR3: TGCGGCGTTGGCACAGGGGGCACTAATGAAAAACTGTTTTTT.

J is TRBJ2-3 and V is TRBV9; 10 positions match TRBD2. V was pared by 3 bases and J by 1 base, with 2 bases of the junction left unmatched. CDR3 size: 15 residues. Germline V gene data show CDR1 as SGDLS and CDR2 as YYNGEE. CDR3 DNA: TGTGCCAGCAGCGCGGGGACTAGCGGCACAGATACGCAGTATTTT. Translated: CASSAGTSGTDTQYF.

V usage is TRBV2 and J usage is TRBJ1-6; 7 bases are shared with TRBD1. The trim removed 7 bases at V and 9 bases at J, leaving 6 bases unmatched. Germline V lookup: CDR1 SNHLY, CDR2 FYNNEI. The CDR3 length is 13 residues. The CDR3 nucleotides read TGTGCCAGCAATAGGGACAGAGGTTCACCCCTCCACTTT. This codes for CASNRDRGSPLHF.

V gene TRBV14 combines with J gene TRBJ1-2; 7 nucleotides match TRBD1. CDR1 and CDR2 from the germline V gene are SGHDN and FVKESK. The CDR3 totals 15 residues. V shed 4 bases and J 8 bases; nucleotides not matched to a gene: 13. CDR3 region: CASSRPTGTMEGYTF. The CDR3 DNA reads TGTGCCAGCAGCCGCCCGACAGGGACGATGGAAGGCTACACCTTC.

The J gene is TRBJ2-7, the V gene TRBV14, with unresolved D. The CDR3 spans 12 residues. Germline V gene lookup returns CDR1 SGHDN and CDR2 FVKESK. V gave up 3 bases and J gave up 3 bases, with 6 bases separating them. The CDR3 sequence is CASSQGGYEQYF. The DNA of the CDR3 is TGTGCCAGCAGCCAGGGTGGCTACGAGCAGTACTTC.

The chain has TRBV21-1 and TRBJ1-1. TRBV21-1 corresponds to a pseudogene. The CDR3 has 15 residues. This CDR3 reads CASSKGGSLNTEAFF. In DNA, the CDR3 is TGTGCCAGCAGCAAAGGGGGTTCCCTGAACACTGAAGCTTTCTTT.

The chain uses TRBV5-6 and TRBJ1-1; weak D call: TRBD1 (5 bases). Trimming cost V 4 bases and J 0 bases, with 7 bases left between them. Germline V gives CDR1 SGHDT, CDR2 YYEEEE. The CDR3 length is 13 residues. The CDR3 bases are TGTGCCAGCAGCCTGACAGTGAACACTGAAGCTTTCTTT. It yields the protein CASSLTVNTEAFF.

In its sample, this clone was seen a few times. The rearrangement uses TRBV10-2 and TRBJ2-5; D uncertain. The ends were cut back, 7 bases at V and 2 bases at J, with 14 bases in the middle. The CDR3 covers 14 residues. Per the germline V gene, CDR1 is WSHSY and CDR2 is SAAADI. The CDR3 region is CASTPRLVQETQYF. For the CDR3, the DNA is TGCGCCAGCACCCCGAGACTCGTGCAAGAGACCCAGTACTTC.

The chain recombines TRBV6-5 with TRBJ2-5; 8 bases line up with TRBD1. The germline gives CDR1 MNHEY, CDR2 SVGAGI. Germline trimming cut 0 bases from V and 2 bases from J; bases unmatched to any gene: 5. The CDR3 spans 16 residues. The CDR3 protein is CASSYSITGGQETQYF. Here the CDR3 DNA reads TGTGCCAGCAGTTACTCAATTACAGGGGGGCAAGAGACCCAGTACTTC.

The V and J genes are TRBV30 and TRBJ1-1, with D unresolved. CDR1 is GTSNPN, CDR2 SVGIG, per germline (reference sequence). The CDR3 has 11 amino acids. Trimming took off 8 bases at V and 5 bases at J, with 12 bases between the two ends. In nucleotides, the CDR3 is TGTGCCCTTAAACAGAGGACTGAAGCTTTCTTT. Protein: CALKQRTEAFF.

The chain uses TRBV2 and TRBJ1-2; 9 bases align to TRBD1. CDR3 length equals 15 residues. Trimming took 7 bases from V and 3 from J; bases not matched to a gene: 9. The germline gives CDR1 SNHLY, CDR2 FYNNEI. CDR3 sequence reads: CASTETRDRDYGYTF. In DNA form, the CDR3 reads TGTGCCAGCACCGAAACCCGGGACAGGGACTATGGCTACACCTTC. The full variable domain, completed using reference TRBV2 and TRBJ1-2, is EPEVTQTPSHQVTQMGQEVILRCVPISNHLYFYWYRQILGQKVEFLVSFYNNEISEKSEIFDDQFSVERPDGSNFTLKIRSTKLEDSAMYFCASTETRDRDYGYTFGSGTRLTVV.